The subject of this entry is one TCR beta chain. This clonotype showed up just a few times. There is no known antigen for this receptor. The record has no base qualities; no much larger clone is one base away. The sample is drawn from a study of regulatory T cells in long-lasting Graves disease (dated by TCRdb to about 2021). A note on the overall study: To count as having persistent Graves' disease, a patient had to have received antithyroid drug treatment for over 5 years with TSH receptor autoantibodies remaining persistently positive. This study used TCR sequencing and RNA sequencing of peripheral blood to compare persistent Graves' disease patients against newly diagnosed Graves' disease patients. The study was conducted in China and was registered as a clinical trial. A total of about 33 samples underwent TCR sequencing: about 13 from persistent and around 20 from newly diagnosed Graves' disease patients. Antithyroid drugs had been taken for 10 to 13 years on average by persistent Graves' disease patients in the clinical cohort.

Libraries were prepared through multiplex PCR. Instrument on record: Illumina HiSeq 4000. CDR3 regions were amplified by Arm-PCR with iRepertoire HTBI primers to construct TCR beta libraries. PCR products were gel purified before sequencing. Under the source paper's analysis protocol: Gene usage analysis of CDR3 amino acid clonotypes used the 62 TRBV and some 15 TRBJ segments found across samples. Filtered high-quality paired reads were merged into contigs using COPE and FqMerger. BLAST was used to align contigs to IMGT TRBV, TRBD and TRBJ reference genes, with CDR3 defined following IMGT. Clonotypes above 0.1% frequency were classified as highly expanded clones. Shannon entropy served as the measure of repertoire diversity, while the Gini coefficient captured V-J evenness. Clonotypes shared by more than one individual were considered public. TCRdb ran its own pipeline on the public reads, namely fastp trimming at Q25 and MiXCR clone calling, and kept in-frame beta chains. CDR3 protein sequences are deduplicated, and each keeps its most common genes and DNA. TCRdb's processing, not the study's, gives the V and J calls here. The sample records fewer than 400,000 distinct CDR3 sequences, roughly 20% of which are singletons. Clones ranked in the top ten supply roughly 20% of the sample.

The time point label on this specimen signifies: persistent/refractory GD, antithyroid drugs over 5 years with positive TRAb. For both TCR sequencing and RNA sequencing, RNA was extracted from PBMCs in TRIzol. Graves' disease was diagnosed according to American Thyroid Association guidelines. Patients for the study were recruited at an endocrinology department in Xi'an, China. Each patient gave approximately 9.7 milliliters of peripheral blood, collected in an EDTA anticoagulant tube. Ficoll Paque Plus density gradient separation was used to isolate PBMCs, and no additional T cell sorting was done. An Agilent 2100 Bioanalyzer and agarose gel were used to assess RNA quality, and a NanoDrop 2000 was used to measure RNA concentration. What the authors observed across the whole study: Lower TCR Shannon entropy and fewer highly expanded clones were observed in persistent Graves' disease patients than in newly diagnosed patients, which suggested clonal expansion. A larger number of public clonotypes was shared among persistent patients (around 3,000) than among newly diagnosed patients (about 990). Peripheral blood alone was examined, since thyroid tissue, which constituted the primary lesion, could not be accessed. The authors acknowledged the small sample size as a limitation that may reduce accuracy. Only the TCR beta chain was sequenced and analyzed.

The source material was peripheral blood mononuclear cells (PBMCs), sampled when the disease was refractory, from a patient treated with antithyroid drugs. This clonotype was obtained from a female donor with Graves disease.

Here the CDR3 is given as CSVLGGEKLFF. The nucleotide sequence reads as follows: TGCAGCGTCCTCGGTGGTGAAAAACTGTTTTTT. Recombination joined TRBV29-1 with TRBJ1-4; no D gene call is confident. Based on the germline V gene, the CDR1 and CDR2 sequences are SQVTM and ANQGSEA. The CDR3, from cysteine to phenylalanine, totals 11 residues. Only CDR3 DNA is held: 33 bases, read in frame from base 1. V is cut by 6 bases and J by 7 bases, and the space between the germline ends is 9 bases.